This TCR beta chain was sequenced in a study of cytomegalovirus exposure and HLA in healthy donors. Study observations and caveats: Analyzed later, association rates of TCRs varied across HLA loci, with DRB1 most and HLA-C fewest. The analysis excluded some indistinguishable V segments, including TRBV6-2 and TRBV6-3.

The sample holds a few counts of this clone. Its target is not known. Trimming stripped 5 bases from V and 3 bases from J, with 10 bases between. Germline CDR1 is MNHEY and CDR2 is SMNVEV (reference sequence). The CDR3 spans 13 residues. The PCR ran on 60 Vbeta and 13 Jbeta primers. TCRdb keeps only in-frame clones here, not all; method: immunoSEQ multiplex PCR. The top ten clones hold around 16% of a sample with some 88,000 clones, 55% to 85% of them seen once. The material sequenced was PBMCs. The gene calls are TRBV27 and TRBJ1-1, with D hard to call. This TCR was sampled from a woman younger than 30 in good health and CMV-seropositive. CDR3 region: CASSPPGYTEAFF. CDR3 nucleotide sequence: TGTGCCAGCAGTCCGCCGGGATACACTGAAGCTTTCTTT.